One and the same sample provided the 19 T cell receptor beta chains below, sequenced in a study of breast tumors, draining lymph nodes, adjacent tissues. TCRdb re-called the multiplex PCR reads with MiXCR, one entry per CDR3 protein. The data hold 250,000 or so distinct CDR3 sequences, with 30% to 35% observed a single time. Axillary draining lymph nodes of breast cancer patients supplied the node samples. Sequencing was carried out using axillary lymph node tissue. The receptors derive from a female donor with breast cancer. Some clones in this sample may be carry-over from other donors' samples.

The V call is TRBV29-1, the J call TRBJ2-7, with D maybe TRBD1 (6 bases). Between the trimmed V and J ends, which lost 8 bases and 3 bases, there was a span of 14 bases. Germline V gives CDR1 SQVTM, CDR2 ANQGSEA. The length of the CDR3 is 12 residues. CDR3 coding DNA: TGCAGCTCAGGGGTAGGGCGCTACGAGCAGTACTTC. This gives the protein CSSGVGRYEQYF.

This clonotype was counted at least ten times. This chain uses TRBV12-3 or TRBV12-4 with TRBJ1-2, with D possibly being TRBD1 (6 bases). The V gene lost 5 bases and the J gene lost 4 bases, with 17 bases spanning the gap. This CDR3 has 15 amino acids. CDR3 amino acids: CASSLLSGGLYGYTF. DNA of the CDR3: TGTGCCAGCAGTCTACTTTCGGGGGGCCTCTATGGCTACACCTTC.

This clonotype showed up many times. CDR3 coding DNA: TGTGCCACCAGCGGTTCCTATGGGGATTCACCCCTCCACTTT. Its translation is CATSGSYGDSPLHF. The gene calls are TRBV15 and TRBJ1-6; D is undetermined. There are 14 residues in the CDR3. V lost 5 bases, J lost 8 bases, and 13 bases lay in between. Germline V CDR1 and CDR2: LNHNV, YYDKDF (reference sequence).

This clonotype was found many times. V and J are TRBV20-1 and TRBJ1-5, with D possibly matching TRBD1 (5 bases). Germline V CDR1 and CDR2: DFQATT, SNEGSKA (reference sequence). V lost 4 bases to trimming and J lost 0 bases, with 10 bases between them. The CDR3 sequence is 14 residues long. CDR3: CSAMEQVSNQPQHF. The CDR3, as DNA: TGCAGTGCTATGGAACAGGTTAGCAATCAGCCCCAGCATTTT.

To note about this clonotype: Possible read error: a much larger clone is one base away. The chain combines TRBV5-1 with TRBJ2-3; 9 nucleotides align to TRBD2. The CDR3 covers 15 residues. Germline V gene data show CDR1 as SGHRS and CDR2 as YFSETQ. The chain's CDR3 is CASSSSGTFTDAQYF. The CDR3 region has the DNA TGTGCCAGCAGCTCTAGCGGGACCTTCACAGATGCGCAGTATTTT. The full variable domain, in which reference TRBV5-1 and TRBJ2-3 provide the parts outside the CDR3, is KAGVTQTPRYLIKTRGQQVTLSCSPISGHRSVSWYQQTPGQGLQFLFEYFSETQRNKGNFPGRFSGRQFSNSRSEMNVSTLELGDSALYLCASSSSGTFTDAQYFGPGTRLTVL.

The chain is built from TRBV20-1 and TRBJ1-5; TRBD1 might be the D (5 bases). The length of the CDR3 is 18 residues. In germline, CDR1 is DFQATT, CDR2 SNEGSKA (reference sequence). Between the trimmed V and J ends, which lost 1 base and 0 bases, there was a span of 19 bases. CDR3 amino acids: CSARGGGAGISSNQPQHF. In DNA form, the CDR3 reads TGCAGTGCTAGAGGGGGGGGAGCGGGTATTAGTAGCAATCAGCCCCAGCATTTT.

This clonotype has at least ten counts. The chain employs TRBV5-8 and TRBJ2-7, with 8 nucleotides matching TRBD2. CDR1 and CDR2 (germline): SGHTS, YDEGEE. CDR3 length: 12 amino acids. J lost 3 bases, V lost 4 bases, and 0 bases had no gene match. The CDR3 is CASSRGGYEQYF. Here the CDR3 DNA reads TGTGCCAGCAGCCGGGGGGGCTACGAGCAGTACTTC.

This clonotype was recorded at least ten times. DNA for the CDR3: TGTGCCACCAGCAGAGGTGGGCTAGCGGGACGCTACGAGCAGTACTTC. Protein product: CATSRGGLAGRYEQYF. The chain joins TRBV15 to TRBJ2-7; 9 positions match TRBD2. The junction had 7 bases not matched to a gene; V was cut back by 1 base and J by 3 bases. Germline-derived CDR1 and CDR2 are LNHNV and YYDKDF (reference sequence). The CDR3 contains 16 residues. Combining the CDR3 with reference TRBV15 and TRBJ2-7 gives the whole variable domain DAMVIQNPRYQVTQFGKPVTLSCSQTLNHNVMYWYQQKSSQAPKLLFHYYDKDFNNEADTPDNFQSRRPNTSFCFLDIRSPGLGDTAMYLCATSRGGLAGRYEQYFGPGTRLTVT.

This clonotype has at least ten counts. CDR3 sequence (DNA): TGCGCCAGCAGCCAAAGGACAGGGGGCAACAATGAGCAGTTCTTC. It is translated as CASSQRTGGNNEQFF. V and J are TRBV4-1 and TRBJ2-1; 11 bases line up with TRBD1. Germline lookup yields CDR1 MGHRA and CDR2 YSYEKL. This CDR3 spans 15 amino acids. V shed 2 bases and J 5 bases; nucleotides not matched to a gene: 2.

This chain joins TRBV5-4 and TRBJ2-3; perhaps TRBD2 as D (6 bases). The CDR3 is 17 residues long. With 4 bases removed from V and 3 bases from J, the gap between germline ends came to 21 bases. Looked up from germline, CDR1 is SGHNT and CDR2 is YYREEE (reference sequence). In DNA, the CDR3 is TGTGCCAGCAGCGGCGGGACTTCCCTCAGGCGAACAGATACGCAGTATTTT. This sequence encodes CASSGGTSLRRTDTQYF. The full variable domain, completed using reference TRBV5-4 and TRBJ2-3, is ETGVTQSPTHLIKTRGQQVTLRCSSQSGHNTVSWYQQALGQGPQFIFQYYREEENGRGNFPPRFSGLQFPNYSSELNVNALELDDSALYLCASSGGTSLRRTDTQYFGPGTRLTVL.

This clonotype was detected many times. The chain employs TRBV12-3 or TRBV12-4 and TRBJ1-5, with unresolved D. Trimming took off 2 bases at V and 5 bases at J, with 4 bases between the two ends. The length of the CDR3 is 12 residues. In DNA, the CDR3 is TGTGCCAGCAGTTTACCATATCAGCCCCAGCATTTT. Its protein product is CASSLPYQPQHF.

Worth noting for this clonotype: This sequence may be a read error, since a much larger clone differs from it by one base. The gene calls are TRBV19 and TRBJ1-4; the match to TRBD1 covers 7 bases. The germline V gene encodes CDR1 LNHDA and CDR2 SQIVND (reference sequence). The V gene end was trimmed by 11 bases and the J gene end by 3 bases; junction bases not matched to a gene: 9. The CDR3 is made up of 14 amino acids. CDR3 protein: CAGTTGASNEKLFF. In DNA form, the CDR3 reads TGTGCCGGTACCACAGGGGCCTCTAATGAAAAACTGTTTTTT. The whole variable domain, remainder taken from reference TRBV19 and TRBJ1-4, is DGGITQSPKYLFRKEGQNVTLSCEQNLNHDAMYWYRQDPGQGLRLIYYSQIVNDFQKGDIAEGYSVSREKKESFPLTVTSAQKNPTAFYLCAGTTGASNEKLFFGSGTQLSVL.

This clonotype was observed a handful of times. Possible read error: a much larger clone is one base away. V is TRBV7-9 and J is TRBJ2-7; D is ambiguous. Germline values: CDR1 SEHNR, CDR2 FQNEAQ (reference sequence). This CDR3 is 14 amino acids long. The CDR3 loop is CASSLDPMSYEQHF. For the CDR3, the DNA is TGTGCCAGCAGCTTAGATCCTATGAGCTACGAGCAGCACTTC.

Comment on this clonotype: The DNA is omitted, as the CDR3 cannot be located on it reliably, and the CDR3 follows TCRdb's listing. J is TRBJ1-5 and V is TRBV11-2; no DNA check was done on the table's D call, TRBD1. CDR1 and CDR2 from the germline V gene are SGHAT and FQNNGV. With termini counted, the CDR3 has 24 amino acids. CDR3 residues: CASSSTGDTLTEAFFGQGTGELFF.

The chain joins TRBV29-1 to TRBJ2-5, with 14 bases identical to TRBD2. CDR3 length equals 16 residues. With 7 bases clipped from V and 1 base from J, the junction kept 8 bases outside the gene matches. Germline CDR1 and CDR2: SQVTM and ANQGSEA. The CDR3 region has the DNA TGCAGCGAAACCGGGACTAGCGGGAGAGGCCAAGAGACCCAGTACTTC. Encoded protein: CSETGTSGRGQETQYF.

Worth noting for this clonotype: This sequence may be a read error, since a much larger clone differs from it by one base. This sequence joins TRBV12-3 or TRBV12-4 and TRBJ2-7, with 7 nucleotides matching TRBD2. The CDR3 runs to 15 residues. CDR3 in DNA: TGTGCCGGCAGTTTGACGGCTAGCGGAGCCTACGAGCAGTACTTC. Translated: CAGSLTASGAYEQYF.

The chain links TRBV7-3 to TRBJ1-2; TRBD1 matches at 9 bases. The length of the CDR3 is 17 residues. V lost 0 bases, J lost 8 bases, and 13 bases stayed unmatched. In germline, CDR1 is SGHTA, CDR2 FQGTGA. The CDR3 sequence: CASSLTFLDRGRWGYTF. CDR3 coding DNA: TGTGCCAGCAGCTTAACTTTTTTGGACAGGGGTCGTTGGGGCTACACCTTC.

This clonotype showed up many times. This chain connects TRBV9 to TRBJ2-1, with TRBD2 matching over 10 bases. CDR1 is SGDLS and CDR2 is YYNGEE in the germline V gene. After removal of 0 bases from V and 14 bases from J, the junction contained 8 bases not matched to a gene. CDR3 length equals 14 residues. CDR3 protein: CASSVGSLAGDEFF. The CDR3 DNA reads as TGTGCCAGCAGCGTAGGTAGTCTAGCGGGAGACGAGTTCTTC.

The sample holds many counts of this clonotype. This CDR3 is CAWSVIPGSYEQYF. As DNA, the CDR3 is TGTGCCTGGAGTGTGATCCCGGGGTCCTACGAGCAGTACTTC. The chain links TRBV30 to TRBJ2-7, with a weak D call TRBD2 (5 bases). The CDR3 totals 14 residues. V lost 0 bases and J 1 base, leaving 10 bases between the germline ends. CDR1 and CDR2 (germline): GTSNPN, SVGIG (reference sequence).